This T cell receptor (beta chain) stems from a study of OX40 agonist ivuxolimab in advanced cancers. Data came from immunoSEQ multiplex PCR; TCRdb stores just in-frame clones and leaves some out. The sample records 70,000 to 85,000 clones, 90% to 95% being singletons. The germline V gene has CDR1 SGHRS and CDR2 YFSETQ. V lost 0 bases and J lost 1, with 10 bases in between. The CDR3 contains 16 residues. The receptor comes from an adult with an advanced solid tumor such as melanoma, head and neck, liver or kidney cancer. The chain recombines TRBV5-1 with TRBJ2-2; D may correspond to TRBD1 or TRBD2 (5 bases each). The source material was CD4+ or CD8+ T cells sorted from blood, sampled in a trial of the OX40 agonist ivuxolimab. The CDR3 reads CASSLEGDQNTGELFF. The CDR3 nucleotides read TGCGCCAGCAGCTTGGAAGGGGACCAGAACACCGGGGAGCTGTTTTTT.